This section outlines one T cell receptor beta chain sequence together with its context. The sample is drawn from a study of blood T cell repertoires in COVID-19. Across the whole study: There were acute and convalescent COVID-19 samples, and they came from the United States, Italy and Spain.

Trimming took 4 bases from V and 4 from J, leaving 8 bases between them. The CDR3 is 13 residues long. Germline CDR1 and CDR2: LNHDA and SQIVND (reference sequence). In the original processing: Amplifying reference gene primers gave estimates of nucleated cell counts. Sequencing used immunoSEQ multiplex PCR; TCRdb keeps in-frame clones, though not all of them. The DNA gave D and trimming, while V, J and clone size come from that table. This table has 150,000 to 200,000 clones, about nine tenths appearing once. The sequence derives from a man aged 60 to 69 with acute or convalescent COVID-19. The gene calls are TRBV19 and TRBJ2-4; D is uncertain. The sample consisted of peripheral blood. The CDR3 DNA sequence: TGTGCCAGTAGTACCTCACGGAAAAACATTCAGTACTTC. Translated: CASSTSRKNIQYF.